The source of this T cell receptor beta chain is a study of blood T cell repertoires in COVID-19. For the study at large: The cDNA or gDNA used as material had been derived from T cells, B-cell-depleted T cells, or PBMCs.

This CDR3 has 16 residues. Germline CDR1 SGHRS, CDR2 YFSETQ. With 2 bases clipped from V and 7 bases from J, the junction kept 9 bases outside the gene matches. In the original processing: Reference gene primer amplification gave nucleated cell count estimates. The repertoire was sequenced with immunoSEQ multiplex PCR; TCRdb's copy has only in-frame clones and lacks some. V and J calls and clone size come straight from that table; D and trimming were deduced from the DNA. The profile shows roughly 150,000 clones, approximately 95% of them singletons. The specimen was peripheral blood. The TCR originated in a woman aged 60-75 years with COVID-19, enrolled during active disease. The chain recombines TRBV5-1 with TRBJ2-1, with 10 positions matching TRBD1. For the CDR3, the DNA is TGCGCCAGCAGCTTTGATACGGGACAGGGGTGGAATGAGCAGTTCTTC. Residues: CASSFDTGQGWNEQFF.